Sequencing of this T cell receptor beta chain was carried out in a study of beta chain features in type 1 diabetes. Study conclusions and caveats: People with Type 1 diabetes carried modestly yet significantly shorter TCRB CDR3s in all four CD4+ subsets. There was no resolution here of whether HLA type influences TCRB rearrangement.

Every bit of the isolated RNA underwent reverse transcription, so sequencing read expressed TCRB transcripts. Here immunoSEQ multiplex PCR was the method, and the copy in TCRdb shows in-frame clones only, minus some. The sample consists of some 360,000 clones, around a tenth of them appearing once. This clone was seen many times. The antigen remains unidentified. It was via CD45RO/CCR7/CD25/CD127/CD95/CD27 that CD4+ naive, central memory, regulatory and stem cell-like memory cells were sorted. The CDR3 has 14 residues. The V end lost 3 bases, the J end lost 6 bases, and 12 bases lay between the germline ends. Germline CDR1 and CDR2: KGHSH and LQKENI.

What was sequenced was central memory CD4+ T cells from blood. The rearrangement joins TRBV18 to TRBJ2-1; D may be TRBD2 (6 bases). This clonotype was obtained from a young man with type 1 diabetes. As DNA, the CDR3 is TGTGCCAGCTCACCGATGACTAGGCTCAATGAGCAGTTCTTC. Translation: CASSPMTRLNEQFF.